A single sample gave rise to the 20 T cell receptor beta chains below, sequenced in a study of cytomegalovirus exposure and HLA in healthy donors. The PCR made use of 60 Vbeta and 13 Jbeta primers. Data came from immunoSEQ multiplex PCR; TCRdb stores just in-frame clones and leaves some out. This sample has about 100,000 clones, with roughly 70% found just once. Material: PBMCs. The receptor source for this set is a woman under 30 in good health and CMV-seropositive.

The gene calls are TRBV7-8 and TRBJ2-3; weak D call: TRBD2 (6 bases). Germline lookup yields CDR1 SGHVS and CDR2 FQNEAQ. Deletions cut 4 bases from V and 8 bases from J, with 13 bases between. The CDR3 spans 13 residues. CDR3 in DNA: TGTGCCAGCAGCTCTTCCGCAGCGGGTACGCAGTATTTT. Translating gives CASSSSAAGTQYF. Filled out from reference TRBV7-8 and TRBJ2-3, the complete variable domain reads GAGVSQSPRYKVAKRGQDVALRCDPISGHVSLFWYQQALGQGPEFLTYFQNEAQLDKSGLPSDRFFAERPEGSVSTLKIQRTQQEDSAVYLCASSSSAAGTQYFGPGTRLTVL.

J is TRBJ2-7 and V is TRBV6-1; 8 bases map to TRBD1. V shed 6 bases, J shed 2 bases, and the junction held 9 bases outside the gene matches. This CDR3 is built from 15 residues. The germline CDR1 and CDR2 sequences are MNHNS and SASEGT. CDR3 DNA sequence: TGTGCCAGCAGAATTAGGACAGGGCCTACCTACGAGCAGTACTTC. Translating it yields CASRIRTGPTYEQYF.

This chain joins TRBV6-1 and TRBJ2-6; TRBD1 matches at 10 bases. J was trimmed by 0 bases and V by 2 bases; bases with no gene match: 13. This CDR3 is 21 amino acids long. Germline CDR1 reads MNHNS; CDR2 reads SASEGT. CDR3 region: CASSEYYPGQGFRSGANVLTF. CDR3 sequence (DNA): TGTGCCAGCAGTGAATATTATCCGGGACAGGGGTTTCGCTCTGGGGCCAACGTCCTGACTTTC.

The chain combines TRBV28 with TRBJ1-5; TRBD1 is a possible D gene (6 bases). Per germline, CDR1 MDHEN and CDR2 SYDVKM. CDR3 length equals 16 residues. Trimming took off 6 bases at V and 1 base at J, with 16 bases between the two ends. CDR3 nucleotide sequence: TGTGCCAGCAGCCCACCCACAGGGTTCAGCAATCAGCCCCAGCATTTT. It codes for CASSPPTGFSNQPQHF.

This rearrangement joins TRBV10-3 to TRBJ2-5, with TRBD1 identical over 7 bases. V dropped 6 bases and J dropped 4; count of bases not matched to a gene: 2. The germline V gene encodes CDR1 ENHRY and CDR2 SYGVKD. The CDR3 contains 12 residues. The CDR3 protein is CAIRAGGETQYF. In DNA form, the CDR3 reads TGTGCCATCAGAGCAGGGGGAGAGACCCAGTACTTC.

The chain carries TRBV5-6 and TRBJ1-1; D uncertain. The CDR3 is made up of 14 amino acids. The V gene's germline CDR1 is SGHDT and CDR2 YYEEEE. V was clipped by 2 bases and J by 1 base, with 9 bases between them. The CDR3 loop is CASSFGTWNTEAFF. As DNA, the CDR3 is TGTGCCAGCAGCTTTGGCACGTGGAACACTGAAGCTTTCTTT.

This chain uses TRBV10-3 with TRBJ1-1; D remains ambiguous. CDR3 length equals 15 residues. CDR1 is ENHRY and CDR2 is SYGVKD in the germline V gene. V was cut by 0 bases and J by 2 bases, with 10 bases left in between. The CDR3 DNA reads TGTGCCATCAGTGAGTCGAAACAGCTAAACACTGAAGCTTTCTTT. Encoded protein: CAISESKQLNTEAFF.

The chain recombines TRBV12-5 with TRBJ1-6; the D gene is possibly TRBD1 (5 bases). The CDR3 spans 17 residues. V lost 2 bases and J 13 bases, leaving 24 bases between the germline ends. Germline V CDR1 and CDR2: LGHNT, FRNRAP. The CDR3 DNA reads TGTGCTAGTGGTTTGCGTCCAGGGTCCACCTTCATTTCCCCCCTCCACTTT. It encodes CASGLRPGSTFISPLHF.

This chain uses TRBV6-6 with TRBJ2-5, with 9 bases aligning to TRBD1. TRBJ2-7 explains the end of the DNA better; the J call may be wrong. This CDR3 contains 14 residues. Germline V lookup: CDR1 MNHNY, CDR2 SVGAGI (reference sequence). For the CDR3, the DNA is TGTGCCAGCAGGACAGGGGGAGCCCCCTACGAGCAGTACTTC. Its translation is CASRTGGAPYEQYF.

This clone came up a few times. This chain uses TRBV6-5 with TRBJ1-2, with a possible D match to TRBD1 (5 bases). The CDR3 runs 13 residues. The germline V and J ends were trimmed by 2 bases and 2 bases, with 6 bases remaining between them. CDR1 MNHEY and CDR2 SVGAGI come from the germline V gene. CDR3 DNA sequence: TGTGCCAGCAGTTACACAGGAAACTATGGCTACACCTTC. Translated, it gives CASSYTGNYGYTF.

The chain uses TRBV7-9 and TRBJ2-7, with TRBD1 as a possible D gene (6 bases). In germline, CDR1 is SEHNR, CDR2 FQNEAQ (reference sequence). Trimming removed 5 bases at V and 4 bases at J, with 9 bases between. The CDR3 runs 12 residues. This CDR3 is CASSPDRYEQYF. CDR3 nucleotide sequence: TGTGCCAGCAGCCCCGACAGGTACGAGCAGTACTTC. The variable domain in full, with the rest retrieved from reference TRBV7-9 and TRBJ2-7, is DTGVSQNPRHKITKRGQNVTFRCDPISEHNRLYWYRQTLGQGPEFLTYFQNEAQLEKSRLLSDRFSAERPKGSFSTLEIQRTEQGDSAMYLCASSPDRYEQYFGPGTRLTVT.

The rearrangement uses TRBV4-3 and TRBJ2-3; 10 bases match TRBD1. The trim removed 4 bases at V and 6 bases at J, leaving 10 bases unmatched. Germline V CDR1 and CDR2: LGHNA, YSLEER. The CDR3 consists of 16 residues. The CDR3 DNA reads TGCGCCAGCAGCCCATACATGACAGGGGGCGCGGATACGCAGTATTTT. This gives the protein CASSPYMTGGADTQYF.

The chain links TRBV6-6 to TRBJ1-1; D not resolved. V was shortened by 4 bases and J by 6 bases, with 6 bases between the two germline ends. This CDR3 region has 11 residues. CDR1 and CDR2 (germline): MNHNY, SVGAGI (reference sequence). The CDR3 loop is CASSFQSEAFF. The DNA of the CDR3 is TGTGCCAGCAGTTTTCAGTCTGAAGCTTTCTTT.

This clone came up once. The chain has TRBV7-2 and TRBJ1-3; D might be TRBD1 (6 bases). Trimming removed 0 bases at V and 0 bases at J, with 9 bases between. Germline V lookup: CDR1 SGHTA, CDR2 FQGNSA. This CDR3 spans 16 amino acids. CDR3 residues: CASSLAGGTSGNTIYF. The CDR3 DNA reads TGTGCCAGCAGCTTAGCAGGGGGAACCTCTGGAAACACCATATATTTT.

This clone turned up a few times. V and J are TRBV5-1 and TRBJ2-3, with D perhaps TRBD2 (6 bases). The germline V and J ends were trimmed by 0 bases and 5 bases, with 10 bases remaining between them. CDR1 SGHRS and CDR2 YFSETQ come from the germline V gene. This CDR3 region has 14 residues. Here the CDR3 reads CASSLGRGGDTQYF. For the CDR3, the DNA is TGCGCCAGCAGCTTGGGACGGGGAGGAGATACGCAGTATTTT.

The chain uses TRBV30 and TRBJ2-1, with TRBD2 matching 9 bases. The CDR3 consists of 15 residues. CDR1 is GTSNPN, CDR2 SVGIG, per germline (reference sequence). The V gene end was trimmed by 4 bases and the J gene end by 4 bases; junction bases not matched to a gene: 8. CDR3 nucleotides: TGTGCCTGGATCCCCTTAGCGGGAGCGTACAATGAGCAGTTCTTC. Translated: CAWIPLAGAYNEQFF. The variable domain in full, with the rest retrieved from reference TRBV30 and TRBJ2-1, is SQTIHQWPATLVQPVGSPLSLECTVEGTSNPNLYWYRQAAGRGLQLLFYSVGIGQISSEVPQNLSASRPQDRQFILSSKKLLLSDSGFYLCAWIPLAGAYNEQFFGPGTRLTVL.

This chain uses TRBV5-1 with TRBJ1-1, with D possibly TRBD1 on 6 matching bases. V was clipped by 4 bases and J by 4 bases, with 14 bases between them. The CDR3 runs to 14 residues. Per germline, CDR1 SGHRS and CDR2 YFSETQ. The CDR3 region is CASSPGVKSTEAFF. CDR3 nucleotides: TGCGCCAGCAGCCCAGGGGTAAAATCCACTGAAGCTTTCTTT.

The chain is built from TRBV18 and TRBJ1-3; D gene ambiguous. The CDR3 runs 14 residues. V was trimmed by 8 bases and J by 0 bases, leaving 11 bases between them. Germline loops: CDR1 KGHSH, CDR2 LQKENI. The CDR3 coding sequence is TGTGCCAGCGCGAGCGGGAGCTCTGGAAACACCATATATTTT. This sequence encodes CASASGSSGNTIYF.

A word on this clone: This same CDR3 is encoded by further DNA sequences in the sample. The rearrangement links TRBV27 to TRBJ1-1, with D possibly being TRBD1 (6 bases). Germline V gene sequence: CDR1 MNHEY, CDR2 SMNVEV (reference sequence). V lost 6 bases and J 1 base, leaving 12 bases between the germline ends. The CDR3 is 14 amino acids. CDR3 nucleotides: TGTGCCAGCAGATCCCTACAGGGGAACACTGAAGCTTTCTTT. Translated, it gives CASRSLQGNTEAFF.

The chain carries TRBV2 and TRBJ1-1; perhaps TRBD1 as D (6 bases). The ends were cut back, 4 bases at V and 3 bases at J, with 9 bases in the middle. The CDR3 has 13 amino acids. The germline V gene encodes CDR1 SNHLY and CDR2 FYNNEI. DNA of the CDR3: TGTGCCAGCAGTGCTCAGGGGTACACTGAAGCTTTCTTT. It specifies CASSAQGYTEAFF.